The TCR beta chain under discussion was sequenced for a study of blood T cell repertoires in COVID-19 (dated by TCRdb to the early 2020s). Regarding the research as a whole: Samples covering the acute and convalescent phases of COVID-19 were provided by collaborators in the United States, Italy and Spain. The prospective study material was composed of cDNA or gDNA derived from T cells, B-cell-depleted T cells, or PBMCs. Subjects who had been exposed to COVID-19, were actively infected with it, or had recovered from it provided the deeply sampled blood TCRbeta repertoires that made up the dataset. The repertoires were released in a freely available public database intended as a resource for research on the immune response to SARS-CoV-2. The samples were drawn from the first 160 participants of the ongoing ImmuneRACE study and from 950 to 1,500 subjects provided by 6 global collaborators. Sample metadata almost always included a de-identified subject ID, COVID-19 status, age in years and sex. Where HLA class I and class II types were available, the types were taken from metadata supplied by the sample provider, not from assay-based typing. General study outcomes and caveats: The quantity of clinical and demographic metadata differed by source and by participant and was supplied without curation.

TCRbeta CDR3 regions were amplified from genomic DNA by means of the immunoSEQ Assay, a bias-controlled multiplex PCR. The paper's processing steps were these. Nucleated cell counts per sample were estimated from amplification of reference gene primers within the assay. Sequence reads were collapsed and filtered to measure the absolute abundance of every unique TCRbeta CDR3 rearrangement. For each sample, productive Simpson clonality was calculated as the square root of Simpson's diversity index across productive rearrangements. TCRdb stores this immuneACCESS table with in-frame sequences only. Part of the clones is absent; in the studies checked, under half of the shortfall reflects unresolved V genes, and no reason is known for the rest. V, J and clone size derive from that table, while D and trimming were established from the DNA sequence. Counted in this sample were some 200,000 clones; 88% of them appeared once. The ten largest clones capture around 6% of the sample.

In regard to this clone: No cognate antigen has been identified for it. No qualities accompany the bases; no much larger clone lies one base away.

Each collaborating institution followed its own protocols to collect whole blood in K2EDTA tubes. For TCRbeta analysis, collaborators shipped samples in one of three forms: frozen whole blood, isolated PBMCs, or DNA extracted from either of those sample types. The sequenced sample was peripheral blood. The TCR was taken from a man in his forties or fifties with active or convalescent COVID-19.

The DNA reads TGTGCCAGCAGTGTGGGGACAGGGGGCGAACGGGGGACCCTCCACTTT. It is translated as CASSVGTGGERGTLHF. Recombination connected TRBV6-1 to TRBJ1-6, with 12 central nucleotides matching TRBD1. Spanning cysteine to phenylalanine, the CDR3 consists of 16 amino acids. Just the 48-base CDR3 DNA is kept, in frame starting at base 1. CDR1 is given as MNHNS and CDR2 as SASEGT, both from the germline V gene. From V the trimming removes 4 bases and from J it removes 14 bases, while the gene matches leave 12 bases of the junction unaccounted for.